This TCR beta chain was recovered during a study of OX40 agonist ivuxolimab in advanced cancers. The repertoire was sequenced with immunoSEQ multiplex PCR; TCRdb's copy has only in-frame clones and lacks some. This table holds nearly 80,000 clones, 84% found once. The sample holds one count of this clone. The sample in question was CD4+ or CD8+ T cells sorted from blood, obtained in a trial of the OX40 agonist ivuxolimab. The TCR sequence derives from an adult with an advanced solid tumor such as melanoma, head and neck, liver or kidney cancer.

The CDR3 is CASSEIRRRSGNTIYF. The CDR3 nucleotides are TGTGCCAGCAGTGAAATCCGGAGGAGGTCTGGAAACACCATATATTTT. This chain links TRBV2 with TRBJ1-3; D gene ambiguous. The CDR3 has 16 amino acids. CDR1 is SNHLY, CDR2 FYNNEI, per germline. V lost 2 bases and J 1 base, leaving 12 bases between the germline ends.